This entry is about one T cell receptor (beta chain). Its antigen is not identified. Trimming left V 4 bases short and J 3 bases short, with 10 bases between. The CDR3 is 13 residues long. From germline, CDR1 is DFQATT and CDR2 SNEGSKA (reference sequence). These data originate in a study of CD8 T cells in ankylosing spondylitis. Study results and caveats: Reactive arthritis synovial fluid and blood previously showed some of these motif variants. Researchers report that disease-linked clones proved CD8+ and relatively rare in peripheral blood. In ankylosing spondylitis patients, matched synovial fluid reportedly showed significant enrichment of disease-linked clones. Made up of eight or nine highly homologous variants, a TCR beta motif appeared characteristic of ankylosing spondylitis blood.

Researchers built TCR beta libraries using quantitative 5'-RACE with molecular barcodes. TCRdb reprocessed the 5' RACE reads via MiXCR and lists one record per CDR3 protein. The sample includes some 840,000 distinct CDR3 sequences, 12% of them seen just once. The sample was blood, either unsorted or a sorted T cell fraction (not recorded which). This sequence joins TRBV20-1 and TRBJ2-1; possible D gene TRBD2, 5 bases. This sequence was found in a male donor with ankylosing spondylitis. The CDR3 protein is CSAKRGNYNEQFF. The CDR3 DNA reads TGCAGTGCTAAACGGGGTAACTACAATGAGCAGTTCTTC.